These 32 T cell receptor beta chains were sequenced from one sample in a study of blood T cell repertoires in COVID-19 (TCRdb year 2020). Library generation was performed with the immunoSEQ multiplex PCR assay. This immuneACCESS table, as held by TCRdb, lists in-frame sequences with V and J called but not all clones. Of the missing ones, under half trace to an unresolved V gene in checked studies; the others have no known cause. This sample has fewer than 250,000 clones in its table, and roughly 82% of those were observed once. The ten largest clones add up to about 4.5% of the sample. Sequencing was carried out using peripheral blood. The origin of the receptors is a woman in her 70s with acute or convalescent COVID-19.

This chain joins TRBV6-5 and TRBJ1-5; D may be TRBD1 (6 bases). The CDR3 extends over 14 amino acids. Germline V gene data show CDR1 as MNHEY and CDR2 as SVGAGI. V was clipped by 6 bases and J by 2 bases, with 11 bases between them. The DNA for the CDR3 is TGTGCCAGCAGCCCGTACAGGGGCAATCAGCCCCAGCATTTT. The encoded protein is CASSPYRGNQPQHF.

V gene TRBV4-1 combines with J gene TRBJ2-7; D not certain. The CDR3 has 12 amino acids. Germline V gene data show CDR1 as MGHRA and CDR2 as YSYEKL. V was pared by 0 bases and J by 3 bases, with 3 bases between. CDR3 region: CASSQDYYEQYF. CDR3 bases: TGCGCCAGCAGCCAAGATTACTACGAGCAGTACTTC.

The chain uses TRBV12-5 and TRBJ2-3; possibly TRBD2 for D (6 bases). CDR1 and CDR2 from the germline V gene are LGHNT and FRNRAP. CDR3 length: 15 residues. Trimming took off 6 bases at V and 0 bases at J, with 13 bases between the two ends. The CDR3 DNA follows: TGTGCTAGTGGCTCCACGGGGGACAGCACAGATACGCAGTATTTT. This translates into CASGSTGDSTDTQYF.

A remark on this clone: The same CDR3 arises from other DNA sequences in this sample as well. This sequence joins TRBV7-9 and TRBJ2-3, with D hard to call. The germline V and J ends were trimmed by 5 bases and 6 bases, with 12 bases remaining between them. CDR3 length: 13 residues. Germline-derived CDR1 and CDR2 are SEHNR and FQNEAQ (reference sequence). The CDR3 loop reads CASSLGRSDTQYF. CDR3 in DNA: TGTGCCAGCAGCCTTGGTCGGTCTGATACGCAGTATTTT.

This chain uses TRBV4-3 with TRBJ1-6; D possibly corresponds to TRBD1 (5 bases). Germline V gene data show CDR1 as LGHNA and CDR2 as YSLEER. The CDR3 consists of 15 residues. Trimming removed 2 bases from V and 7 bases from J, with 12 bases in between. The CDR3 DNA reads TGCGCCAGCAGCCAACAGGGATTTTCGAATTCACCCCTCCACTTT. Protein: CASSQQGFSNSPLHF.

CDR3 amino acids: CSVARDTEAFF. The CDR3 DNA reads as TGCAGCGTGGCCAGGGACACTGAAGCTTTCTTT. This chain connects TRBV29-1 to TRBJ1-1; a weak D match, TRBD1 (5 bases). V lost 6 bases to trimming and J lost 3 bases, with 8 bases between them. Looked up from germline, CDR1 is SQVTM and CDR2 is ANQGSEA. The CDR3 runs 11 residues.

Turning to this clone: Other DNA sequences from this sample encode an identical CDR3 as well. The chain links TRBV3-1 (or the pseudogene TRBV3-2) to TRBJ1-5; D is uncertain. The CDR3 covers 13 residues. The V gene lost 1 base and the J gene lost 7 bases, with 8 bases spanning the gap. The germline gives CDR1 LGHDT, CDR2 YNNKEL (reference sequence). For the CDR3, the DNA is TGTGCCAGCAGCCAAGCCGGGAACCAGCCCCAGCATTTT. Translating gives CASSQAGNQPQHF.

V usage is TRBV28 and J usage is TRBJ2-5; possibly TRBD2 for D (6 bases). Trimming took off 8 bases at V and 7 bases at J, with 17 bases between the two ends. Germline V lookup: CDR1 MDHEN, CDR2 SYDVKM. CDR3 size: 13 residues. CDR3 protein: CASRDSAIWTQYF. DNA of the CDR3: TGTGCCAGCCGGGACTCGGCGATTTGGACCCAGTACTTC.

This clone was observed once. The chain's CDR3 is CASSSQGIYGYTF. The CDR3 DNA follows: TGTGCCAGCAGTTCACAGGGAATCTATGGCTACACCTTC. The chain is built from TRBV6-5 and TRBJ1-2; D may be TRBD1 (6 bases). The length of the CDR3 is 13 residues. Germline loops: CDR1 MNHEY, CDR2 SVGAGI. V was pared by 4 bases and J by 4 bases, with 10 bases between.

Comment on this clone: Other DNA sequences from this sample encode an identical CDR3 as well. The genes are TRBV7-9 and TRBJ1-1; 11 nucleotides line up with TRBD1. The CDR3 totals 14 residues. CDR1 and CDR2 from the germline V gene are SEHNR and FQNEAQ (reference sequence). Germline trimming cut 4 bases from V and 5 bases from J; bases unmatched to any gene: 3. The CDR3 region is CASSSGQGVTEAFF. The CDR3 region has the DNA TGTGCCAGCAGCTCGGGACAGGGGGTAACTGAAGCTTTCTTT.

The CDR3 DNA reads TGTGCCAGCAGCTCTAGCGGGGGGGCCTACGAGCAGTACTTC. Protein: CASSSSGGAYEQYF. V gene TRBV7-8 combines with J gene TRBJ2-7, with TRBD2 identical over 12 bases. The germline CDR1 and CDR2 sequences are SGHVS and FQNEAQ. The V and J ends lost 4 bases and 2 bases, in that order; junction bases with no gene match: 0. This CDR3 has 14 amino acids. Drawing the rest from reference TRBV7-8 and TRBJ2-7, the complete variable domain is GAGVSQSPRYKVAKRGQDVALRCDPISGHVSLFWYQQALGQGPEFLTYFQNEAQLDKSGLPSDRFFAERPEGSVSTLKIQRTQQEDSAVYLCASSSSGGAYEQYFGPGTRLTVT.

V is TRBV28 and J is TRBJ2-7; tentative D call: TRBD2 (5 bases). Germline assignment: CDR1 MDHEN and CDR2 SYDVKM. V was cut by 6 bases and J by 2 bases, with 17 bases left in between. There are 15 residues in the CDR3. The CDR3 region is CASRLSGLSPYEQYF. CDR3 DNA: TGTGCCAGCAGGCTATCAGGACTTTCTCCCTACGAGCAGTACTTC. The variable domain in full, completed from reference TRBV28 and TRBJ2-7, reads DVKVTQSSRYLVKRTGEKVFLECVQDMDHENMFWYRQDPGLGLRLIYFSYDVKMKEKGDIPEGYSVSREKKERFSLILESASTNQTSMYLCASRLSGLSPYEQYFGPGTRLTVT.

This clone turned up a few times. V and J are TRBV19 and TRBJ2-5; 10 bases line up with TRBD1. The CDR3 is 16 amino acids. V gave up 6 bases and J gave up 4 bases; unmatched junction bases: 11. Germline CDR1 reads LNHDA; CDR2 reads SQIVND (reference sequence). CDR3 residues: CASSTTGQGLGETQYF. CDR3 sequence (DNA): TGTGCCAGTAGCACAACGGGACAGGGGTTAGGAGAGACCCAGTACTTC.

The CDR3 sequence: CASSWGSGLDFNEQYF. Written as DNA, the CDR3 is TGTGCCAGCAGCTGGGGTTCGGGACTAGACTTTAACGAGCAGTACTTC. The genes are TRBV7-9 and TRBJ2-7, with 8 bases fitting TRBD2. The CDR3 length is 16 residues. The ends lost 4 bases at V and 5 bases at J; junction bases unmatched: 13. CDR1 and CDR2 (germline): SEHNR, FQNEAQ (reference sequence).

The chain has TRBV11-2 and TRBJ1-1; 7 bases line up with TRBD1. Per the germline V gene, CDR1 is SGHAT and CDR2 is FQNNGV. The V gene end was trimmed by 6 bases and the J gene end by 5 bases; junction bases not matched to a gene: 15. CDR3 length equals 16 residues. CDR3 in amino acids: CASREQGLLGETEAFF. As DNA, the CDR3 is TGTGCCAGCAGGGAACAGGGGCTCCTGGGGGAGACTGAAGCTTTCTTT.

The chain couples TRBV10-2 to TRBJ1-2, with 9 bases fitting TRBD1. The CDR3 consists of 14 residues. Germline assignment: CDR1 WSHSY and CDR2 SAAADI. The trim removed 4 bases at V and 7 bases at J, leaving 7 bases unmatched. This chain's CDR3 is CASSGGQGHSGYTF. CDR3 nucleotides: TGCGCCAGCAGTGGGGGACAGGGCCACTCTGGCTACACCTTC.

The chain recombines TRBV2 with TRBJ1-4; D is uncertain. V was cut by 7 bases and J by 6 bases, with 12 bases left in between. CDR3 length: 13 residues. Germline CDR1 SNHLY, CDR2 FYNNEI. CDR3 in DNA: TGTGCCAGCACGTCCGGGAGATATGAAAAACTGTTTTTT. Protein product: CASTSGRYEKLFF.

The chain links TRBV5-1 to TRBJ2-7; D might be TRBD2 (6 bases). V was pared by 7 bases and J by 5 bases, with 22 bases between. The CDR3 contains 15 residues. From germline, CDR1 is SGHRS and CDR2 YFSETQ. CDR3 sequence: CASGPTGVPRDEQYF. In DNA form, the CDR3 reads TGCGCCAGCGGCCCGACGGGGGTTCCCCGAGACGAGCAGTACTTC.

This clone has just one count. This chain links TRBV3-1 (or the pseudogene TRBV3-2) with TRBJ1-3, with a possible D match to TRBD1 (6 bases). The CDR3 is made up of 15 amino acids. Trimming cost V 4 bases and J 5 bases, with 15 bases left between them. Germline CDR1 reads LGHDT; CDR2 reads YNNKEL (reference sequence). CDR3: CASSPLDSWRNTIYF. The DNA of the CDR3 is TGTGCCAGCAGCCCATTGGACAGTTGGAGAAACACCATATATTTT.

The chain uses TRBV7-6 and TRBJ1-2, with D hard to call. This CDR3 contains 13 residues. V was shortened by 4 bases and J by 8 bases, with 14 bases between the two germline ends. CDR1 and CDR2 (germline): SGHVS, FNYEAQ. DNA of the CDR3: TGTGCCAGCAGCTCGGACTCTCGGCTCGGCTACACCTTC. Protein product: CASSSDSRLGYTF.

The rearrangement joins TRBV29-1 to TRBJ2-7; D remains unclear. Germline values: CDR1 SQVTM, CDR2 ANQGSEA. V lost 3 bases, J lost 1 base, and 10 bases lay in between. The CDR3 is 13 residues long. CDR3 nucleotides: TGCAGCGTTGACCGCGGATCATCCTACGAGCAGTACTTC. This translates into CSVDRGSSYEQYF.

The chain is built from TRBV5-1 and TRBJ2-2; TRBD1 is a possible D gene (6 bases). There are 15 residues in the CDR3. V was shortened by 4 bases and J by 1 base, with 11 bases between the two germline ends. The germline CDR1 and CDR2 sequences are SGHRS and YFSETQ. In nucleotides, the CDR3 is TGCGCCAGCAGCCAACGGACAGTGAACACCGGGGAGCTGTTTTTT. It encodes CASSQRTVNTGELFF.

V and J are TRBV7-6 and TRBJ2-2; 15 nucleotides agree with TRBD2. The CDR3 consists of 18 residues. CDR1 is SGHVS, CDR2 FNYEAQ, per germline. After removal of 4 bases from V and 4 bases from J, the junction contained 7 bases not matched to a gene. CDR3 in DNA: TGTGCCAGCAGCTCCCTCGGGACTAGCGGGGGGATCACCGGGGAGCTGTTTTTT. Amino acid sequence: CASSSLGTSGGITGELFF.

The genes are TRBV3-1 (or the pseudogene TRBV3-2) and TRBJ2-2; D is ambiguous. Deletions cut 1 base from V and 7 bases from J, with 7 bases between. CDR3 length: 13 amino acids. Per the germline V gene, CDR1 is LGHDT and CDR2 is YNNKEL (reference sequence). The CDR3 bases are TGTGCCAGCAGCCAAGTAATCGGCGGGGAGCTGTTTTTT. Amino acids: CASSQVIGGELFF.

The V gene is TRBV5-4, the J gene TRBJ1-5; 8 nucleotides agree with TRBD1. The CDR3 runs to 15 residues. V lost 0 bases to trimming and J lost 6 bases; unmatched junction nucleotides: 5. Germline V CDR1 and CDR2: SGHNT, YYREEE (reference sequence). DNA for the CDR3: TGTGCCAGCAGCTTGGACAGGGGGAATTTTCAGCCCCAGCATTTT. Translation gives CASSLDRGNFQPQHF.

The CDR3 region is CASSLASGGDTGELFF. As DNA, the CDR3 is TGCGCCAGCAGCTTGGCTAGCGGGGGAGACACCGGGGAGCTGTTTTTT. V gene TRBV5-1 combines with J gene TRBJ2-2, with 10 bases aligning to TRBD2. Germline V gene data show CDR1 as SGHRS and CDR2 as YFSETQ. CDR3 length equals 16 residues. The J segment lost 3 bases and the V segment lost 0 bases, leaving 2 bases of the junction unmatched.

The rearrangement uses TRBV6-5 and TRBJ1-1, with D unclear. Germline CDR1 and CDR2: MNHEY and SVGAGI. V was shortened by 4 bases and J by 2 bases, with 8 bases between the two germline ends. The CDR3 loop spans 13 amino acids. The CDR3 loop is CASSFGENTEAFF. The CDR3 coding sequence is TGTGCCAGCAGTTTCGGGGAAAACACTGAAGCTTTCTTT.

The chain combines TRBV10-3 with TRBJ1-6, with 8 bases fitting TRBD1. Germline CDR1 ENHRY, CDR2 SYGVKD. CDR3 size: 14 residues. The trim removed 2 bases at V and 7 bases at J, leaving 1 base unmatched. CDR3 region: CAISEGQGNSPLHF. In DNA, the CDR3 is TGTGCCATCAGTGAGGGACAGGGAAATTCACCCCTCCACTTT.

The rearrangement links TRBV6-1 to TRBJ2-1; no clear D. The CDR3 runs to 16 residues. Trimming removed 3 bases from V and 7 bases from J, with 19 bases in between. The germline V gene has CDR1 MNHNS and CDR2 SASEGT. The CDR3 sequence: CASSDPGFKLPNEQFF. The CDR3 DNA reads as TGTGCCAGCAGTGACCCCGGGTTCAAGCTCCCTAATGAGCAGTTCTTC.

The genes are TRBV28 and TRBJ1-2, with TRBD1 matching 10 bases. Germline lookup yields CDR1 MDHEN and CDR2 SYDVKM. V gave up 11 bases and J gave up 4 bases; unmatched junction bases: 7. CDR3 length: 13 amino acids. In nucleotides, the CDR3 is TGTGCCTCGACAGGGGGCGTTGCCTATGGCTACACCTTC. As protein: CASTGGVAYGYTF.

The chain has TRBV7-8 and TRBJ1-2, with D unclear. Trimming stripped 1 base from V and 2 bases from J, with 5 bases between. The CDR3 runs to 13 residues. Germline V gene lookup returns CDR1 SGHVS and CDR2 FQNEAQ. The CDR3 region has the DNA TGTGCCAGCAGCTTAGGACAAAACTATGGCTACACCTTC. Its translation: CASSLGQNYGYTF. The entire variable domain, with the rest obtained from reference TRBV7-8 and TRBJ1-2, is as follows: GAGVSQSPRYKVAKRGQDVALRCDPISGHVSLFWYQQALGQGPEFLTYFQNEAQLDKSGLPSDRFFAERPEGSVSTLKIQRTQQEDSAVYLCASSLGQNYGYTFGSGTRLTVV.

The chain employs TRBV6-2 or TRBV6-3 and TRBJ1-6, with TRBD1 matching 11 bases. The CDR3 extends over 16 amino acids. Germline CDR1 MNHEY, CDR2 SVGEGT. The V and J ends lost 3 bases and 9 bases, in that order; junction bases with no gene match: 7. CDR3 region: CASSYGGTGGISPLHF. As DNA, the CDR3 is TGTGCCAGCAGTTATGGCGGGACAGGGGGAATTTCACCCCTCCACTTT.